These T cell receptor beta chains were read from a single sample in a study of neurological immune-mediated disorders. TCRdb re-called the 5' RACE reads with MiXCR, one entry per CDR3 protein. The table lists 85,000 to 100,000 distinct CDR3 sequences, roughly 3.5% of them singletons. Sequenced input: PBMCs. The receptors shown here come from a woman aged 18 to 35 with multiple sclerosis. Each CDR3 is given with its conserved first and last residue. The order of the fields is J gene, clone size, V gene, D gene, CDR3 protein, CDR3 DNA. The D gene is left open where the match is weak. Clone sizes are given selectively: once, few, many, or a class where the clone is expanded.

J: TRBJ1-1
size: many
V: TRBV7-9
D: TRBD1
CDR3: CASRLPGQGRDTEAFF
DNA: TGTGCCAGCAGACTCCCGGGACAGGGTAGGGACACTGAAGCTTTCTTT

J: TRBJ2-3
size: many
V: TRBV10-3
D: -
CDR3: CAISGDTGITTDTQYF
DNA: TGTGCCATCAGTGGGGACACCGGGATTACCACAGATACGCAGTATTTT

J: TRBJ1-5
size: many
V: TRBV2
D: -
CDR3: CASKAVYSNQPQHF
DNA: TGTGCCAGCAAGGCAGTATATAGCAATCAGCCCCAGCATTTT

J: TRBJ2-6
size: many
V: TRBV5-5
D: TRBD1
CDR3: CASSLLGRTGGSGANVLTF
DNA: TGTGCCAGCAGCTTGCTAGGACGGACAGGGGGCTCTGGGGCCAACGTCCTGACTTTC

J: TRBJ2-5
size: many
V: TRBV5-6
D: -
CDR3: CASSLWSRETQYF
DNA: TGTGCCAGCAGCTTGTGGAGCAGGGAGACCCAGTACTTC

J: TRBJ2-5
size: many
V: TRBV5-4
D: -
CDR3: CASSLDGNQETQYF
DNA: TGTGCCAGCAGCTTGGACGGAAACCAAGAGACCCAGTACTTC

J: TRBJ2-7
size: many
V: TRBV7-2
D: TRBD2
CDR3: CASSAPGGSYEQYF
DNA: TGTGCCAGCAGCGCCCCTGGCGGGAGCTACGAGCAGTACTTC

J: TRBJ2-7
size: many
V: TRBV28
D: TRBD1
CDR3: CASRLSRTGTSYEQYF
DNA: TGTGCCAGCCGTTTGTCCCGGACAGGGACGAGCTACGAGCAGTACTTC

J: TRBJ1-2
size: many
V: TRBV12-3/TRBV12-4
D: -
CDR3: CASSRDFASYGYTF
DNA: TGTGCCAGCAGTCGGGACTTCGCGTCATATGGCTACACCTTC

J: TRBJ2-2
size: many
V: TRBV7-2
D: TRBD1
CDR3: CASSPTGDGTGELFF
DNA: TGTGCCAGCAGCCCGACAGGGGATGGCACCGGGGAGCTGTTTTTT

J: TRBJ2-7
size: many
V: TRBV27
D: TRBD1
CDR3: CASTTTGAYEQYF
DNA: TGTGCCAGCACCACGACAGGGGCCTACGAGCAGTACTTC

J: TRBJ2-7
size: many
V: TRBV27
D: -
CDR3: CASSLRGQSYEQYF
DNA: TGTGCCAGCAGTTTACGCGGACAGTCCTACGAGCAGTACTTC

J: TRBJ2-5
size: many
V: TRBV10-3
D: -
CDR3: CADICRFQETQYF
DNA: TGTGCCGACATATGTCGGTTCCAAGAGACCCAGTACTTC

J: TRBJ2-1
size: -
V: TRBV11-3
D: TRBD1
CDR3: CASSLETGARGGEQFF
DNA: TGTGCCAGCAGCTTAGAAACAGGGGCGAGGGGTGGAGAGCAGTTCTTC

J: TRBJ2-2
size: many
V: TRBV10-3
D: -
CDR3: CAISVSQVGTGELFF
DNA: TGTGCCATCAGTGTGAGTCAGGTCGGGACCGGGGAGCTGTTTTTT

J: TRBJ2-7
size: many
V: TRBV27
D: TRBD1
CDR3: CASSLTLQGPVPGEQYF
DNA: TGTGCCAGCAGTCTGACTTTACAGGGGCCAGTGCCGGGAGAGCAGTACTTC

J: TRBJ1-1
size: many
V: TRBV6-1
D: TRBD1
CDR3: CASRGQLNTEAFF
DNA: TGTGCCAGCAGGGGACAGCTGAACACTGAAGCTTTCTTT

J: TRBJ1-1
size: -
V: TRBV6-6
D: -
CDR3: CASTPLRGTEAFF
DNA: TGTGCCAGCACCCCATTGAGGGGCACTGAAGCTTTCTTT

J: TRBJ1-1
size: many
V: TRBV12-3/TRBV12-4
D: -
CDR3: CASTPWGMGTEAFF
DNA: TGTGCCAGCACCCCGTGGGGAATGGGGACTGAAGCTTTCTTT

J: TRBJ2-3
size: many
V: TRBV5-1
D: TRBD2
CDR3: CASSLAFWREGTDTQYF
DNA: TGCGCCAGCAGCTTGGCCTTTTGGCGGGAGGGCACAGATACGCAGTATTTT

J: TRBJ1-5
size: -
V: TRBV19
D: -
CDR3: CASNEGGRNQPQHF
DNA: TGTGCCAGTAATGAAGGGGGGAGAAATCAGCCCCAGCATTTT

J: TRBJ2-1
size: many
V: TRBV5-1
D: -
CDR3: CASTRTDYNEQFF
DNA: TGCGCCAGCACCAGGACGGATTACAATGAGCAGTTCTTC

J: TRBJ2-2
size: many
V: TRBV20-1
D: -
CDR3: CSAREGSTANTGELFF
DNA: TGCAGTGCTAGAGAAGGGTCGACAGCGAACACCGGGGAGCTGTTTTTT

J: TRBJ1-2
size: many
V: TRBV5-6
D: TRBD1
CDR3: CASSPTWGGQGALHYGYTF
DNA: TGTGCCAGCAGCCCCACCTGGGGGGGACAGGGGGCGCTTCACTATGGCTACACCTTC

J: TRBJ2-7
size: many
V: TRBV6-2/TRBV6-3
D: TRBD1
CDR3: CASRGTGHPYEQYF
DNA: TGTGCCAGCAGGGGGACAGGGCACCCCTACGAGCAGTACTTC

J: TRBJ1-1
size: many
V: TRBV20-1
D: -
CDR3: CSARGVTEAFF
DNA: TGCAGTGCTAGAGGTGTAACTGAAGCTTTCTTT

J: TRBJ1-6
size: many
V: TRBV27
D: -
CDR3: CASSFRGGNSPLHF
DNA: TGTGCCAGCAGTTTCAGGGGTGGGAATTCACCCCTCCACTTT

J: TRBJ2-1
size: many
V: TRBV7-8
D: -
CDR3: CASSRGARAGSYNEQFF
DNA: TGTGCCAGCAGCCGGGGGGCCCGGGCAGGCTCCTACAATGAGCAGTTCTTC

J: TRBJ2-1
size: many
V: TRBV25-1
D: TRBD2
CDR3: CASSELAGGPTSYNEQFF
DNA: TGTGCCAGCAGTGAACTAGCGGGAGGGCCTACCTCCTACAATGAGCAGTTCTTC

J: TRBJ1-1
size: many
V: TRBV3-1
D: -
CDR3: CASSPGTEGLGTEAFF
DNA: TGTGCCAGCAGCCCCGGGACGGAGGGTCTGGGCACTGAAGCTTTCTTT

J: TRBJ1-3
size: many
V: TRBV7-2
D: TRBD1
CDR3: CASSLVSGGGNTIYF
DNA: TGTGCCAGCAGCTTAGTGTCAGGGGGTGGAAACACCATATATTTT

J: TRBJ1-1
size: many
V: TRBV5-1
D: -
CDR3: CASSLAPANTEAFF
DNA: TGCGCCAGCAGCTTGGCCCCGGCAAACACTGAAGCTTTCTTT

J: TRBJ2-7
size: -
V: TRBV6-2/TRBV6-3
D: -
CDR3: CTSTLPGTPHVYF
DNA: TGTACCAGCACGCTTCCCGGTACACCTCACGTCTACTTC

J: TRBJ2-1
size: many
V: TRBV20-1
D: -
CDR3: CSVLHSLLKNNNEQFF
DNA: TGCAGTGTCCTCCATTCCCTTCTCAAAAATAACAATGAGCAGTTCTTC

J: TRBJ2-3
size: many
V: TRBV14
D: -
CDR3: CASTGSWELDTQYF
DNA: TGTGCCAGCACCGGAAGTTGGGAGTTAGATACGCAGTATTTT

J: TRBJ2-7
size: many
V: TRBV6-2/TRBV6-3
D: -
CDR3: CASSYRGSGYEQYF
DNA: TGTGCCAGCAGTTACCGGGGGTCCGGGTACGAGCAGTACTTC

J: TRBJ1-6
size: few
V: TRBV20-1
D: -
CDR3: CSARVIAGTSNSHLHF
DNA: TGCAGTGCTAGAGTAATCGCCGGGACATCGAATTCACACCTCCACTTT

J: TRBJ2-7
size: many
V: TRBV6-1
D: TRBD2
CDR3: CASSQGLKSHEQYF
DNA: TGTGCCAGCAGTCAGGGACTAAAATCCCACGAGCAGTACTTC

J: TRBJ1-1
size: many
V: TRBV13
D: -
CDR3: CASSLMAGTEAFF
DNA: TGTGCCAGCAGCTTAATGGCGGGCACTGAAGCTTTCTTT

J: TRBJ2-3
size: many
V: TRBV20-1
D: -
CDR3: CSASTRQVGDTQYF
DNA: TGCAGTGCTAGTACCCGGCAGGTAGGAGATACGCAGTATTTT

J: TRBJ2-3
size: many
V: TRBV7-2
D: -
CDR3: CASSYRGQSTDTQYF
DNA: TGTGCCAGCAGCTATAGAGGACAGAGCACAGATACGCAGTATTTT